Below, 3 T cell receptor beta chains from the same sample are listed, as sequenced in a study of CD8+CD57+ T cells in acquired aplastic anemia. Genomic DNA constituted the template upon which TCR beta VDJ and CDR3 profiling was performed. TCRdb re-derived calls from the reads in MiXCR, one entry per CDR3 protein. The sample has about 270,000 distinct CDR3 sequences, approximately 56% seen once. Sequences were obtained from sorted CD4+, CD8+, or CD8+CD57+ T cells (not recorded which) from PBMCs. The source is a human donor with severe aplastic anemia or a healthy control (not recorded which).

The CDR3 sequence: CASSFGTFTEAFF. DNA of the CDR3: TGTGCCAGCAGTTTCGGGACATTCACTGAAGCTTTCTTT. V is TRBV27 and J is TRBJ1-1, with D possibly TRBD1 on 6 matching bases. The CDR3 runs to 13 residues. Germline lookup yields CDR1 MNHEY and CDR2 SMNVEV (reference sequence). The V end was cut by 3 bases, the J end by 4 bases, with 9 bases between.

This clonotype has at least ten counts. The chain recombines TRBV5-5 with TRBJ1-3, with D possibly being TRBD1 (6 bases). CDR1 SGHKS and CDR2 YYEKEE come from the germline V gene (reference sequence). The CDR3 is made up of 16 amino acids. With 0 bases removed from V and 2 bases from J, the gap between germline ends came to 12 bases. As DNA, the CDR3 is TGTGCCAGCAGCTTGGGCAGGGGCCCTACTGGAAACACCATATATTTT. As protein: CASSLGRGPTGNTIYF.

The rearrangement joins TRBV4-2 to TRBJ1-4; possible D gene TRBD1, 5 bases. CDR3 length equals 16 residues. CDR1 is LGHNA and CDR2 is YNFKEQ in the germline V gene. V lost 5 bases to trimming and J lost 7 bases, with 20 bases between them. The CDR3 loop is CASSVIRRRGFEKLFF. The DNA for the CDR3 is TGTGCCAGCAGCGTCATCCGGCGAAGGGGATTTGAAAAACTGTTTTTT.